These T cell receptor beta chains were read from a single sample in a study of regulatory dendritic cells for organ transplantation. The antigens these receptors bind are not known. The method was immunoSEQ multiplex PCR; TCRdb's version includes in-frame clones alone and lacks a portion of them. The top ten hold 15% to 20% of the sample, which has approximately 5,400 clones, around 74% seen once. Material: memory CD8+ T cells from blood cultured with regulatory dendritic cells. These receptors all stem from a human donor in good health. CDR3s include the opening cysteine and the closing phenylalanine or tryptophan. A D gene is named only where the DNA matches it firmly. Size tells how often a clone was seen (once, few, many) or the class of an expanded clone, and some rows leave it out.

v_call	clone_size	d_call	j_call	cdr3_aa	cdr3_nt
TRBV6-9	few	.	TRBJ1-4	CASDLTGNNEKLFF	TGTGCCAGCGACCTTACAGGGAATAATGAAAAACTGTTTTTT
TRBV6-1	.	.	TRBJ2-5	CATPETQYF	TGTGCCACTCCGGAGACCCAGTACTTC
TRBV6-5	.	.	TRBJ2-7	CASGDGGRSYEQYF	TGTGCCAGCGGAGATGGCGGGCGCTCCTACGAGCAGTACTTC
TRBV7-9	once	.	TRBJ2-1	CASSGRRIEQFF	TGTGCCAGCAGCGGGAGGAGGATTGAGCAGTTCTTC
TRBV6-5	.	.	TRBJ2-1	CASGSGTDINEQFF	TGTGCCAGCGGTTCCGGGACGGATATCAATGAGCAGTTCTTC
TRBV27	.	TRBD1	TRBJ2-7	CASSSNLDRAYEQYF	TGTGCCAGCAGTTCAAATCTGGACAGGGCCTACGAGCAGTACTTC
TRBV28	.	.	TRBJ2-7	CASSLSDTLPSPYDEQYF	TGTGCCAGCAGTTTATCCGATACCCTTCCGAGCCCCTATGACGAGCAGTACTTC
TRBV2	.	.	TRBJ2-3	CASREWWGSHSTDTQYF	TGTGCCAGCAGAGAATGGTGGGGGTCACATAGCACAGATACGCAGTATTTT
TRBV6-1	few	TRBD2	TRBJ2-1	CASSRTSGSPDEQFF	TGTGCCAGCAGTCGGACTAGCGGGAGCCCTGATGAGCAGTTCTTC
TRBV10-1	.	.	TRBJ2-1	CASSEVSNNEQFF	TGCGCCAGCAGTGAGGTCTCGAACAATGAGCAGTTCTTC
TRBV7-9	.	.	TRBJ2-1	CASSSSGEQEQFF	TGTGCCAGCAGCTCATCAGGCGAGCAGGAGCAGTTCTTC
TRBV19	.	.	TRBJ2-7	CASSVRSYYEQYF	TGTGCCAGTAGTGTACGGAGTTACTACGAGCAGTACTTC
TRBV28	few	.	TRBJ1-3	CASSPPGYSGNTIYF	TGTGCCAGCAGTCCCCCAGGGTACTCTGGAAACACCATATATTTT
TRBV27	.	.	TRBJ2-3	CASSEPTTRQYF	TGTGCCAGCAGTGAACCGACTACGAGGCAGTATTTT
TRBV4-1	.	.	TRBJ2-1	CASSPGSEQFF	TGCGCCAGCAGCCCAGGGAGTGAGCAGTTCTTC
TRBV15	few	TRBD1	TRBJ2-7	CATSRDTGGNYEQYF	TGTGCCACCAGCAGAGATACAGGGGGTAACTACGAGCAGTACTTC
TRBV28	.	.	TRBJ1-2	CASELLREGPSYGYTF	TGTGCCAGCGAATTACTACGGGAGGGGCCTAGCTATGGCTACACCTTC
TRBV6-5	.	.	TRBJ1-3	CASSYITGRSGNTIYF	TGTGCCAGCAGCTACATTACAGGGAGGTCTGGAAACACCATATATTTT
TRBV10-3	.	TRBD1	TRBJ1-2	CAISEGQPGGDYGYTF	TGTGCCATCAGTGAGGGACAGCCAGGGGGGGACTATGGCTACACCTTC
TRBV7-2	.	.	TRBJ1-1	CASTYDPGTFMNTEAFF	TGTGCCAGCACCTATGATCCCGGGACGTTTATGAACACTGAAGCTTTCTTT
TRBV4-3	few	TRBD2	TRBJ2-1	CASSQLAGDYNEQFF	TGCGCCAGCAGCCAGTTAGCGGGGGACTACAATGAGCAGTTCTTC
TRBV29-1	.	.	TRBJ1-1	CSAYGTRGGAFF	TGCAGCGCATACGGGACCCGAGGAGGAGCTTTCTTT
TRBV6-4	.	.	TRBJ1-1	CASSEKGQTEAFF	TGTGCCAGCAGTGAAAAAGGACAGACTGAAGCTTTCTTT
TRBV27	.	.	TRBJ1-1	CASSPGTANTEAFF	TGTGCCAGCAGCCCGGGGACGGCGAACACTGAAGCTTTCTTT
TRBV30	once	.	TRBJ1-2	CAWTRDAGGYTF	TGTGCCTGGACGAGGGACGCCGGTGGCTACACCTTC
TRBV20-1	.	.	TRBJ2-7	CSAAPSYEQYF	TGCAGTGCAGCGCCCTCCTACGAGCAGTACTTC
TRBV6-5	.	TRBD1	TRBJ1-2	CASSRTGTGVYGYTF	TGTGCCAGCAGTCGAACCGGGACAGGGGTTTATGGCTACACCTTC
TRBV30	.	.	TRBJ2-3	CAWSGVAHTDTQYF	TGTGCCTGGAGTGGTGTGGCCCACACAGATACGCAGTATTTT
TRBV4-2	.	.	TRBJ2-7	CASSQGAETSYEQYF	TGTGCCAGCAGCCAAGGGGCAGAGACTTCCTACGAGCAGTACTTC
TRBV4-3	.	.	TRBJ2-5	CASSRYEAETQYF	TGCGCCAGCAGCCGGTATGAGGCAGAGACCCAGTACTTC
TRBV4-3	.	.	TRBJ2-5	CASSQERGAQETQYF	TGCGCCAGCAGCCAAGAGAGGGGGGCTCAAGAGACCCAGTACTTC
TRBV7-8	.	.	TRBJ2-7	CASSREESYEQYF	TGTGCCAGCAGCCGGGAAGAGTCCTACGAGCAGTACTTC
TRBV9	once	TRBD2	TRBJ2-1	CASSVGKGGGVREQFF	TGTGCCAGCAGCGTTGGGAAAGGCGGGGGGGTCCGGGAGCAGTTCTTC
TRBV2	once	.	TRBJ2-7	CASRENEQYF	TGTGCCAGTCGGGAGAACGAGCAGTACTTC
TRBV27	.	.	TRBJ2-1	CASRRQVSNEQFF	TGTGCCAGCAGAAGACAGGTTTCCAATGAGCAGTTCTTC
TRBV6-1	.	.	TRBJ2-1	CASTPGLYNEQFF	TGTGCCAGCACCCCGGGACTGTACAATGAGCAGTTCTTC
TRBV6-7	.	.	TRBJ2-7	CASSLTISYEQYF	TGTGCCAGCAGCCTTACCATATCGTACGAGCAGTACTTC
TRBV27	.	.	TRBJ1-1	CASRGGHTEAFF	TGTGCCAGCAGGGGAGGTCACACTGAAGCTTTCTTT
TRBV9	.	.	TRBJ2-3	CASSVLPTTSTDTQYF	TGTGCCAGCAGCGTGCTTCCTACGACTAGCACAGATACGCAGTATTTT
TRBV4-1	.	TRBD2	TRBJ2-5	CASSGGTSGIETQYF	TGCGCCAGCAGCGGGGGGACTAGCGGGATCGAGACCCAGTACTTC
TRBV27	.	TRBD1	TRBJ2-5	CASSLGQGQTQYF	TGTGCCAGCAGCCTGGGACAGGGACAGACCCAGTACTTC
TRBV4-2	once	TRBD2	TRBJ2-7	CASSQAPGGPGRGSAYEQYF	TGTGCCAGCAGCCAAGCCCCTGGGGGTCCGGGGCGGGGGAGTGCCTACGAGCAGTACTTC
TRBV6-4	.	TRBD2	TRBJ2-2	CASSDSSGSTGELFF	TGTGCCAGCAGTGACTCTAGCGGGAGCACCGGGGAGCTGTTTTTT
TRBV19	.	.	TRBJ2-7	CATGLDSSYEQYF	TGTGCCACTGGATTGGACAGCTCCTACGAGCAGTACTTC
TRBV11-2	.	.	TRBJ2-5	CASSLGNTQETQYF	TGTGCCAGCAGCTTAGGAAACACACAAGAGACCCAGTACTTC
TRBV7-9	.	.	TRBJ2-7	CASSLEFSTSPYEQYF	TGTGCCAGCAGCTTAGAGTTCTCGACCTCCCCCTACGAGCAGTACTTC
TRBV7-8	.	TRBD1	TRBJ2-7	CASIPGTGGWYEQYF	TGTGCCAGCATCCCAGGGACAGGGGGCTGGTACGAGCAGTACTTC
TRBV28	few	TRBD2	TRBJ2-7	CASGNAVAGPLEQYF	TGTGCCAGCGGAAACGCGGTAGCGGGGCCCCTCGAGCAGTACTTC
TRBV4-3	.	TRBD1	TRBJ1-2	CASSPQGAPGGGYTF	TGCGCCAGCAGCCCACAGGGGGCGCCGGGGGGTGGCTACACCTTC
TRBV5-1	.	.	TRBJ2-1	CASNLMDNEQFF	TGCGCCAGCAACTTAATGGACAATGAGCAGTTCTTC
TRBV7-8	.	.	TRBJ2-7	CASSPDSSYEQYF	TGTGCCAGCAGCCCGGATAGCTCCTACGAGCAGTACTTC
TRBV30	.	TRBD2	TRBJ2-2	CAWSVRFLAVNTGELFF	TGTGCCTGGAGTGTACGGTTTCTAGCGGTAAACACCGGGGAGCTGTTTTTT
TRBV5-1	.	.	TRBJ2-1	CASSYGRPYNEQFF	TGCGCCAGCAGTTATGGGAGGCCCTACAATGAGCAGTTCTTC
TRBV30	.	TRBD1	TRBJ1-6	CAWSAIRGGSPLHF	TGTGCCTGGAGTGCAATCAGGGGGGGCTCACCCCTCCACTTT
TRBV5-4	.	TRBD2	TRBJ2-3	CASSLDFAGGRADTQYF	TGTGCCAGCAGCTTGGATTTTGCGGGGGGGCGGGCAGATACGCAGTATTTT
TRBV6-5	.	.	TRBJ1-1	CASSIQPITEAFF	TGTGCCAGCAGTATACAACCGATCACTGAAGCTTTCTTT
TRBV6-6	.	.	TRBJ1-1	CASSGSPNTEAFF	TGTGCCAGCAGCGGGTCCCCGAACACTGAAGCTTTCTTT